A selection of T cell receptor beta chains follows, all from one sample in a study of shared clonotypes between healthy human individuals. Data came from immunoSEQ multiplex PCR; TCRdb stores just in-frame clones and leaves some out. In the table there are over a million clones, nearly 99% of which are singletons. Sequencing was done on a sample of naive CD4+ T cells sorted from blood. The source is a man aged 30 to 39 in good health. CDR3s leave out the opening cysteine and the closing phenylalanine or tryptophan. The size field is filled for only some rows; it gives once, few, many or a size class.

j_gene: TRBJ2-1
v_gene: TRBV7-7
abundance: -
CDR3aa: ASSLTSGRDNEQF

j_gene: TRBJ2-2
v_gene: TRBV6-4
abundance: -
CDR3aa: ASRVEGNTGELF

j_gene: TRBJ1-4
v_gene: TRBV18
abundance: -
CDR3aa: ASGGQGATNEKLF

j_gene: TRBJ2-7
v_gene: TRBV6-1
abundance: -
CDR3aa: ASNQVPYEQY

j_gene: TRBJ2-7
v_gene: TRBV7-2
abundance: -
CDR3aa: ASSPAGVGHEQY

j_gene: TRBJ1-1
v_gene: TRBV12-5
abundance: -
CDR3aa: ASGLYGTGVDTEAF

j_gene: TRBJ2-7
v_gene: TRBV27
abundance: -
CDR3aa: ASSFLGLAGRPSSYEQY

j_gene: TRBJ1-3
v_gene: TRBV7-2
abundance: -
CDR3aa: ASSPLGAGNTIY

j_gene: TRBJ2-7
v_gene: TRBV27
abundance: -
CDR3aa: ASSLDSRELIEQY

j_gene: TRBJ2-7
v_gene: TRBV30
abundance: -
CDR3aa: AWSISYEQY

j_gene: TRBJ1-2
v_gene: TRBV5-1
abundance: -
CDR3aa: ASSLSSGSTTGYT

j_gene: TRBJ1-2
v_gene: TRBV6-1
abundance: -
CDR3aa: ASSRGVYGYT

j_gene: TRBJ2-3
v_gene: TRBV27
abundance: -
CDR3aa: ASSLYRGDTDTQY

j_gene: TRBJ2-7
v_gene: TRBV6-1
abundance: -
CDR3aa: AAPGTSGKTYEQY

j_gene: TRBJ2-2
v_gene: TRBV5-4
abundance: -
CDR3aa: ASSATGGRWGTGELF

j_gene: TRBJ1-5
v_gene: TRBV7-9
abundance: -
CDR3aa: ASSSRVSNQPQH

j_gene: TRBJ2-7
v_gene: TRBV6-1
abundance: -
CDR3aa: ASRRRGAHYEQY

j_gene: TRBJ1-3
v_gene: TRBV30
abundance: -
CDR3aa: AWTWSGGLSGNTIY

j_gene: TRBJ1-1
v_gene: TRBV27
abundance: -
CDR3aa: ASTPRGGVGYTEAF

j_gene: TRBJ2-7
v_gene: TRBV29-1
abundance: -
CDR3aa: SARGSFEQY

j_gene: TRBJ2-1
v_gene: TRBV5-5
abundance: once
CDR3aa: ASKGHPDNEQF

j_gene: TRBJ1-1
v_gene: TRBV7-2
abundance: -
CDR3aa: ASSLLLRVL

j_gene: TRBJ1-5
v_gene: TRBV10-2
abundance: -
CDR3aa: ATNRGPGNQPQH

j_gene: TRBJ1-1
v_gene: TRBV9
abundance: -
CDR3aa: ASSVVSALDFGAF

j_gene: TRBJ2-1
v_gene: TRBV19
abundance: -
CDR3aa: ASSETLRDRGNSAQF

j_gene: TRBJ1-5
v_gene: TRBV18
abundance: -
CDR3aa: ASSPMRPGQGGNQPQH

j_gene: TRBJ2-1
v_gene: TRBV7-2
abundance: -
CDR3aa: ASSLQNGGSPYNEQF

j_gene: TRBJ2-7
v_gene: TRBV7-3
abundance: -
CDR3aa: ASSLNVGGFSYEQY

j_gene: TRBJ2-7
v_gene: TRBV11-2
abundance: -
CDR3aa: ASSLAVSGMSSSYEQY

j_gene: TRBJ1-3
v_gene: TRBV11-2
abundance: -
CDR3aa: ASSSTDSSGNTIY

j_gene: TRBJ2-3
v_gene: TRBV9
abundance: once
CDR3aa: ASSVAGAGDTQY

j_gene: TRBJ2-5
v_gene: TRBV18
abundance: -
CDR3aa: ASSPPGVRETQY

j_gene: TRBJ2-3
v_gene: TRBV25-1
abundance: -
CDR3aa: ASGLAGGPSADTQY

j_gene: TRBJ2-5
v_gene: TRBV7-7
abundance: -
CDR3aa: ASSLTEKETQY

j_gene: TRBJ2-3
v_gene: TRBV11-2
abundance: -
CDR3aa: ASSLEISGENTDTQY

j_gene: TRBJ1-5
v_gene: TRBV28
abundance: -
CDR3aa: ASSFSDQPQH

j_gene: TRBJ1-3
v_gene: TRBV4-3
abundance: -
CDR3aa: ASSQGADSGNTIY

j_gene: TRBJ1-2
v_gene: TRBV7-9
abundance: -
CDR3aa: ASSLGTGPYGYT

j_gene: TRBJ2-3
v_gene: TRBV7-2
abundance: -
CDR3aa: ASSFLGVRDTQY

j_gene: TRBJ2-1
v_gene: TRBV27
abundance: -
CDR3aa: ASSPPSGSYNEQF

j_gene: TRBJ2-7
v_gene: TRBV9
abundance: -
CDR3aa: ASSVGAGSYEQY

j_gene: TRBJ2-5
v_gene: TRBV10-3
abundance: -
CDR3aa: AITEGRGETQY

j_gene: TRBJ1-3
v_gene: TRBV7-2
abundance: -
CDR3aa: ASGSSGNTIY

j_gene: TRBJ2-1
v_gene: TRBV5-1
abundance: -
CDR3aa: ASSLEGLEQF

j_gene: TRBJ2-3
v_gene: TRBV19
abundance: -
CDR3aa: ASSIGLTADTQY

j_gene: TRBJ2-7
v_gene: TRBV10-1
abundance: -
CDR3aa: ASSPGQGAGEQY

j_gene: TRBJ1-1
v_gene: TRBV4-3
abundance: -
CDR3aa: ASSQEVRANTEAF

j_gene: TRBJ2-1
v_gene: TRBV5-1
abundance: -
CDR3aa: ASSLRDRGVGEQF

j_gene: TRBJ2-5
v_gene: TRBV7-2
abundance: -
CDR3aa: ASSLVRLPDKETQY